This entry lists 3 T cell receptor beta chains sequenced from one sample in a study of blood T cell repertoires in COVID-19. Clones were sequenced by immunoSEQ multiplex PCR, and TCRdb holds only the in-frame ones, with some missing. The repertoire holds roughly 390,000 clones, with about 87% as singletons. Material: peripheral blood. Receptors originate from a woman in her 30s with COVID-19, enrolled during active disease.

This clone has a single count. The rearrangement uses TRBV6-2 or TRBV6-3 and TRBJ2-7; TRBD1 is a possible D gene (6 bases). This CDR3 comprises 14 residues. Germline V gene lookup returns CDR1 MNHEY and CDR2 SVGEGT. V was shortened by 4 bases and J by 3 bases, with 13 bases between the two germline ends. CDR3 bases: TGTGCCAGCAGTTGGTCCAGGGGCGTCTACGAGCAGTACTTC. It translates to CASSWSRGVYEQYF.

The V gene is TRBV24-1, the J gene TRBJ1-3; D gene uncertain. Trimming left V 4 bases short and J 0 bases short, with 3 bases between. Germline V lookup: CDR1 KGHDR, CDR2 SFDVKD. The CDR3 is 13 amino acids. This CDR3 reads CATSDSSGNTIYF. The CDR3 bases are TGTGCCACCAGTGACAGCTCTGGAAACACCATATATTTT.

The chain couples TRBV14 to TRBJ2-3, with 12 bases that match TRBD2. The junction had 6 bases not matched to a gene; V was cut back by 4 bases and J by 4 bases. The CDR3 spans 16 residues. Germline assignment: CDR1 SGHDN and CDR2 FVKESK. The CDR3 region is CASSPGLAGLADTQYF. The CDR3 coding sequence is TGTGCCAGCAGCCCGGGACTAGCGGGTCTTGCAGATACGCAGTATTTT.